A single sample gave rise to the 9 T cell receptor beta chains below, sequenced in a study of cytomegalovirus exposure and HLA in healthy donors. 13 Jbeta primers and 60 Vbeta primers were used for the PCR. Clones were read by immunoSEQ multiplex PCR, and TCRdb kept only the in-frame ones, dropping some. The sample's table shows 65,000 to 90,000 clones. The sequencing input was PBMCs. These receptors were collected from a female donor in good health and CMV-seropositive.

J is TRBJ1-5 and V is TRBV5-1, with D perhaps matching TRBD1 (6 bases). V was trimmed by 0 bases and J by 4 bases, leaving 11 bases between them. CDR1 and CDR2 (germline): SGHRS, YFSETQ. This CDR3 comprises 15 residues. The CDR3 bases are TGCGCCAGCAGCTTGGTCTCAGGGGCGAATCAGCCCCAGCATTTT. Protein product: CASSLVSGANQPQHF.

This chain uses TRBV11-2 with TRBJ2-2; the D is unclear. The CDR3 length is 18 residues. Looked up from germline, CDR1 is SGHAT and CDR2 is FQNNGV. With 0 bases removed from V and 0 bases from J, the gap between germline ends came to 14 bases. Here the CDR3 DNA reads TGTGCCAGCAGCTTAGATCGGGTTCGGCTAGCGAACACCGGGGAGCTGTTTTTT. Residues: CASSLDRVRLANTGELFF.

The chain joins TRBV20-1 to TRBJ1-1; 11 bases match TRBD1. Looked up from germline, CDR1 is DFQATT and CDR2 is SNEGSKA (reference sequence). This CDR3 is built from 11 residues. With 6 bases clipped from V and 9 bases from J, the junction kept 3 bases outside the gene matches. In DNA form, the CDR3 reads TGCAGTGCCCCGGACAGGGGGCAAGCTTTCTTT. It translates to CSAPDRGQAFF.

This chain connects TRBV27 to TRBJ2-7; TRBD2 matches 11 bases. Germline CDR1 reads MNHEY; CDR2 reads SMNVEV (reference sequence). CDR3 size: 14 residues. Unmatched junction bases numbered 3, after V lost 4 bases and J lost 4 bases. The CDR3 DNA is TGTGCCAGCAGTTGGGGGACTAGCGGTTACGAGCAGTACTTC. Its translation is CASSWGTSGYEQYF.

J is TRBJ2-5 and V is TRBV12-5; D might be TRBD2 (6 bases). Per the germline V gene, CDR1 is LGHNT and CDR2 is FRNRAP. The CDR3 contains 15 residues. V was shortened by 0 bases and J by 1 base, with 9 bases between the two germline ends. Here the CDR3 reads CASGLVLGGQETQYF. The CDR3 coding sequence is TGTGCTAGTGGTTTGGTACTGGGGGGCCAAGAGACCCAGTACTTC.

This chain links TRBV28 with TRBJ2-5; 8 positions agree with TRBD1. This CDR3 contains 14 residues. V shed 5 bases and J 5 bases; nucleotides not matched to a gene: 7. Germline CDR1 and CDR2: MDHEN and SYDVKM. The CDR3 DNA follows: TGTGCCAGCAGTCCAGGACAGGGCATGGAGACCCAGTACTTC. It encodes CASSPGQGMETQYF.

The CDR3, as DNA: TGTGCCAGCATCTCGGGGACAGGGCGGCAGCCCCAGCATTTT. It codes for CASISGTGRQPQHF. The chain has TRBV28 and TRBJ1-5, with 9 nucleotides matching TRBD1. Trimming removed 7 bases from V and 7 bases from J; junction bases left unmatched: 8. The germline CDR1 and CDR2 sequences are MDHEN and SYDVKM. This CDR3 has 14 amino acids.

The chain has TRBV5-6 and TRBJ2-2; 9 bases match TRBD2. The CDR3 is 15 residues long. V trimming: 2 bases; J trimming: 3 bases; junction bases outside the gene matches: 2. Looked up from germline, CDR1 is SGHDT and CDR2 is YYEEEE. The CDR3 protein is CASSLAGGDTGELFF. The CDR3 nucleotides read TGTGCCAGCAGCTTAGCGGGGGGCGACACCGGGGAGCTGTTTTTT. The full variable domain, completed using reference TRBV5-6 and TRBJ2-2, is DAGVTQSPTHLIKTRGQQVTLRCSPKSGHDTVSWYQQALGQGPQFIFQYYEEEERQRGNFPDRFSGHQFPNYSSELNVNALLLGDSALYLCASSLAGGDTGELFFGEGSRLTVL.

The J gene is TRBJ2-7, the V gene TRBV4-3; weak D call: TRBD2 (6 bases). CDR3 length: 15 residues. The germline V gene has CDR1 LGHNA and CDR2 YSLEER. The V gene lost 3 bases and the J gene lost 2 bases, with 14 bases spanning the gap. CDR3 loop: CASSQIAGSAYEQYF. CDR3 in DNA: TGCGCCAGCAGCCAGATTGCGGGAAGCGCCTACGAGCAGTACTTC.